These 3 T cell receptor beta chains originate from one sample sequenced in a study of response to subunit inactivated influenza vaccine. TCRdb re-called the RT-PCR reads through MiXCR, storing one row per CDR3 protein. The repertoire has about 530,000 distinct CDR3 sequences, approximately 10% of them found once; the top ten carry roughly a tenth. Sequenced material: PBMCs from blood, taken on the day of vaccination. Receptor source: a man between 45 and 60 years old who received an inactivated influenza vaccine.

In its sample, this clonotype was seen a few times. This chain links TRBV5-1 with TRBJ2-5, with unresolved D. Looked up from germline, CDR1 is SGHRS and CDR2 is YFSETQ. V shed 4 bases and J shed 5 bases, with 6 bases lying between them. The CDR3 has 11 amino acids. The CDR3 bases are TGCGCCAGCAGCGCCGCCGAGACCCAGTACTTC. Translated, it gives CASSAAETQYF.

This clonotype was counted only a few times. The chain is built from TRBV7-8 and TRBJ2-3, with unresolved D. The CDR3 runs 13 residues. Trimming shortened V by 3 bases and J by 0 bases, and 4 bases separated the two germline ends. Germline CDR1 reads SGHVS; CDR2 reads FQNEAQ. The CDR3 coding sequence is TGTGCCAGCAGCTTCCAGAGCACAGATACGCAGTATTTT. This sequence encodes CASSFQSTDTQYF.

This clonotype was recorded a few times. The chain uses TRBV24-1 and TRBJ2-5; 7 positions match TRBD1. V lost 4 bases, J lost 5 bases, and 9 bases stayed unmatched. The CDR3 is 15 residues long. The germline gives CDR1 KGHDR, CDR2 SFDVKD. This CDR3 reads CATSDRRQGGETQYF. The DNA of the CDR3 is TGTGCCACCAGTGACCGACGACAGGGCGGTGAGACCCAGTACTTC.